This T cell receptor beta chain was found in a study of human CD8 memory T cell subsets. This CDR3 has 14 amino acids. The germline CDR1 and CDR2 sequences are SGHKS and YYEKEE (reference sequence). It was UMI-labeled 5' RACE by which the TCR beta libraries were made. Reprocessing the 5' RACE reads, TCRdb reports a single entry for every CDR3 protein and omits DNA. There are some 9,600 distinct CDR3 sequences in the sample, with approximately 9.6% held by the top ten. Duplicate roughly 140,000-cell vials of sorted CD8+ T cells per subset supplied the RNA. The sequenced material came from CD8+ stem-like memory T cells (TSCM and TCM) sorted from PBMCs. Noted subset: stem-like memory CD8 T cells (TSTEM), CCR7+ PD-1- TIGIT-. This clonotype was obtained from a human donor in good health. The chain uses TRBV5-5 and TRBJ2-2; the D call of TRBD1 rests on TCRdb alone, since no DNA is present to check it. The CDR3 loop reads CASSLGQLNGELFF. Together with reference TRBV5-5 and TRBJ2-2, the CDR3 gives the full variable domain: DAGVTQSPTHLIKTRGQQVTLRCSPISGHKSVSWYQQVLGQGPQFIFQYYEKEERGRGNFPDRFSARQFPNYSSELNVNALLLGDSALYLCASSLGQLNGELFFGEGSRLTVL.